This entry features one T cell receptor (beta chain) sequence. The V end lost 4 bases, the J end lost 4 bases, and 22 bases lay between the germline ends. This CDR3 has 17 amino acids. Per germline, CDR1 KGHDR and CDR2 SFDVKD. This sample stems from a study of patients and donors after allogeneic stem cell transplantation. TCRdb redid the calling of the RT-PCR reads with MiXCR, one entry per CDR3 protein. The sample lists about 230,000 distinct CDR3 sequences, about 14% occurring once. V and J are TRBV24-1 and TRBJ2-7; perhaps D is TRBD1 or TRBD2 (5 bases each). The source material was blood, either unsorted or a sorted T cell fraction (not recorded which). The receptor comes from a human donor who was either an allogeneic HSCT recipient or a stem cell or donor lymphocyte infusion donor (not recorded which). It is not recorded whose cells these are; they may come from a transplant donor. The CDR3 spells CATSDASPRGGRYEQYF. The CDR3 DNA reads as TGTGCCACCAGTGACGCTAGCCCTCGTGGGGGTAGGTACGAGCAGTACTTC.